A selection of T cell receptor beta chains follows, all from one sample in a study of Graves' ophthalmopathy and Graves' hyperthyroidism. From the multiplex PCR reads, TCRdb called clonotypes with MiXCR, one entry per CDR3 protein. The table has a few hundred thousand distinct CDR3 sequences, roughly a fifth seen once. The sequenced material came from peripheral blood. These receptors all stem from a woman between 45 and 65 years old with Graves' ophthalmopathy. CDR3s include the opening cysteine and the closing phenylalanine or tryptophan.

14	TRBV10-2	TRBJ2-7	CASTRGDKIDEQYF
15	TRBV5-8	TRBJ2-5	CASRLAGGPGETQYF
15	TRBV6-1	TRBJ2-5	CASSEVTGHQETQYF
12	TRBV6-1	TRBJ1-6	CASMEGNSPLHF
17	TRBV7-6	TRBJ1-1	CASSLVVDPTKNTEAFF
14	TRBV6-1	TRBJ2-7	CANPQESPSYEQYF
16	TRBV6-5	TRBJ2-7	CASSYSSGRSSYEQYF
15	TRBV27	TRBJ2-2	CASSLSRGFTGELFF
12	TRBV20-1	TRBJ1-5	CSASTGDQPQHF
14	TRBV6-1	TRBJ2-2	CASSDGGWRRELFF
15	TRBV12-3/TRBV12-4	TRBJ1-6	CASSLWGIDNSPLHF
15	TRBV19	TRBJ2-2	CASSTTPDRVGELFF
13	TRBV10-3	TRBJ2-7	CAISGQGAREQYF
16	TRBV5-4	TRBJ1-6	CASSSGQGTRNSPLHF
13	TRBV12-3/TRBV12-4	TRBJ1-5	CASSLRQGGPQHF
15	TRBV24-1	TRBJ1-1	CATSDADREETEAFF
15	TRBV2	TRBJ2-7	CASNSRQGAGNEQYF
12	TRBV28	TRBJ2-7	CASWDSSYEQYF
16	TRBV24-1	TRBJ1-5	CATSDQGQGSNQPQHF
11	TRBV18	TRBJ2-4	CASSPEDIQYF
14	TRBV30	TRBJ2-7	CAWSVRRPSYEQHF